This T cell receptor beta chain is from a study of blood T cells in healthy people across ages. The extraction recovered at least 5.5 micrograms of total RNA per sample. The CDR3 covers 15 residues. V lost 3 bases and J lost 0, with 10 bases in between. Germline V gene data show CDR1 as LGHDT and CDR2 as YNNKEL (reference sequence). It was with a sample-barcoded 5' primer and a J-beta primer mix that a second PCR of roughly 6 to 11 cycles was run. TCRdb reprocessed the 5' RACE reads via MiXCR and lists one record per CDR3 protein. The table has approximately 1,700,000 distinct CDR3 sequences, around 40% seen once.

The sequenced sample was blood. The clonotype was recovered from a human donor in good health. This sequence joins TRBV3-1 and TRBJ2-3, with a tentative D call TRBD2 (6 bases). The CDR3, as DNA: TGTGCCAGCAGCCACCCGGGACTTAGCACAGATACGCAGTATTTT. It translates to CASSHPGLSTDTQYF.